This T cell receptor beta chain was identified during a study of PD-L1 blockade in urothelial cancer. Method: immunoSEQ multiplex PCR; TCRdb's copy keeps in-frame clones and lacks some. Here the sample spans 35,000 to 45,000 clones, 80% to 90% being singletons. V was clipped by 0 bases and J by 2 bases; unmatched bases: 5. Germline CDR1 is SGHRS and CDR2 is YFSETQ. The CDR3 runs 15 residues. The chain joins TRBV5-1 to TRBJ2-7; 7 positions match TRBD2. The receptor was derived from a man aged 55 to 70 with urothelial cancer. The sequencing here drew on PBMCs, taken around atezolizumab (anti-PD-L1) treatment. Written as DNA, the CDR3 is TGCGCCAGCAGCTTGGATCCTAGCGGCCCCTACGAGCAGTACTTC. This encodes CASSLDPSGPYEQYF.